This TCR beta chain originates from a study of OX40 agonist ivuxolimab in advanced cancers. The wider study: The study enrolled dose-escalation patients with hepatocellular carcinoma, melanoma, renal cell or head and neck cancer. Study results and limitations: Expanded clones tended on average to be more numerous among CD8+ T cells than CD4+. Part of the nonresponder group also had normalized T-cell clonal expansion that was low. Blood T cells, both CD4+ and CD8+, expanded clonally by week 6 at 0.1 to 3.0 mg/kg.

Germline assignment: CDR1 SQVTM and CDR2 ANQGSEA. CDR3 length: 13 residues. V lost 4 bases, J lost 13 bases, and 20 bases lay in between. Notes on this clone: The antigen remains undetermined.

Sequencing was performed with immunoSEQ multiplex PCR; in TCRdb, only in-frame clones are kept and a portion is missing. The sample consists of 110,000 or so clones, less than 95% of them appearing once. The sample consisted of CD4+ or CD8+ T cells sorted from blood, taken in a trial of the OX40 agonist ivuxolimab. The chain employs TRBV29-1 and TRBJ2-1, with D perhaps assigned TRBD1 or TRBD2 (5 bases each). The sequence was obtained from an adult with an advanced solid tumor such as melanoma, head and neck, liver or kidney cancer. This chain's CDR3 is CSVGGIVGENQFF. CDR3 coding DNA: TGCAGCGTTGGGGGGATCGTAGGGGAGAACCAGTTCTTC.